The TCR beta chain described here comes from a study of T-cell reconstitution after alpha-beta-depleted transplantation in children. Germline CDR1 is KGHDR and CDR2 is SFDVKD. The CDR3 has 20 amino acids. V lost 4 bases to trimming and J lost 0 bases; unmatched junction nucleotides: 7. The table lists this clonotype with a few counts. Construction of the TCRbeta library involved unique molecular identifiers. TCRdb analysed the PCR reads with MiXCR anew, one entry per CDR3 protein. The data show around 500,000 distinct CDR3 sequences, 9.5% to 15% seen once. This specimen consisted of PBMCs from the stem cell graft donor, obtained from the stem cell graft. The sequence was obtained from a human donor who donated a stem cell graft to a child with combined immunodeficiency. The chain carries TRBV24-1 and TRBJ2-6, with 14 positions matching TRBD2. Written as DNA, the CDR3 is TGTGCCACCAGTGAGCACGAGACTAGCGGGGGGGTCTCTGGGGCCAACGTCCTGACTTTC. This translates into CATSEHETSGGVSGANVLTF.